The 24 T cell receptor beta chains below come from one sample, sequenced in a study of PD-1 blockade in classical Hodgkin lymphoma. All patients experienced relapse after autologous stem cell transplantation, and brentuximab vedotin exposure was variable. Repertoires were generated with immunoSEQ multiplex PCR, while TCRdb's copy carries only in-frame clones and drops some. The table includes approximately 20,000 clones, around 80% detected once. The sequencing used peripheral blood mononuclear cells (PBMCs), collected before the second cycle of nivolumab. The receptor source for this set is a human donor with classical Hodgkin lymphoma.

The chain joins TRBV10-3 to TRBJ2-3; TRBD1 agrees at 7 bases. The CDR3 spans 15 residues. From germline, CDR1 is ENHRY and CDR2 SYGVKD. V shed 7 bases, J shed 1 base, and the junction held 8 bases outside the gene matches. CDR3: CAITPGTGGTDTQYF. In DNA, the CDR3 is TGTGCCATCACCCCCGGAACAGGGGGCACAGATACGCAGTATTTT.

The chain links TRBV5-1 to TRBJ2-7; 10 positions match TRBD2. V lost 0 bases and J lost 7; bases outside the gene matches: 7. This CDR3 contains 15 residues. Germline CDR1 and CDR2: SGHRS and YFSETQ. The CDR3 is CASSLGTSGLSEQYF. The CDR3 coding sequence is TGCGCCAGCAGCTTGGGGACTAGCGGACTCTCAGAGCAGTACTTC.

J is TRBJ2-7 and V is TRBV10-3; possibly TRBD2 for D (5 bases). CDR3 length: 12 amino acids. V was shortened by 4 bases and J by 7 bases, with 11 bases between the two germline ends. Germline V gene data show CDR1 as ENHRY and CDR2 as SYGVKD. The CDR3 DNA reads as TGTGCCATCAGTGGAACCTCGGGGGAGCAGTACTTC. Translated, it gives CAISGTSGEQYF.

DNA of the CDR3: TGTGCCAGCAGTGAATCGGGGGACAGGGGTTACGAGCAGTACTTC. It encodes CASSESGDRGYEQYF. J is TRBJ2-7 and V is TRBV6-1; 10 nucleotides line up with TRBD1. CDR3 size: 15 residues. Germline V gene data show CDR1 as MNHNS and CDR2 as SASEGT. J was trimmed by 4 bases and V by 2 bases; bases with no gene match: 5.

The chain couples TRBV29-1 to TRBJ1-1, with 8 positions matching TRBD1. The CDR3 spans 12 residues. Looked up from germline, CDR1 is SQVTM and CDR2 is ANQGSEA. V dropped 5 bases and J dropped 8; count of bases not matched to a gene: 7. The CDR3 nucleotides read TGCAGCGTTAGGACAGGGTCGCTCGAAGCTTTCTTT. Residues: CSVRTGSLEAFF.

This chain joins TRBV5-1 and TRBJ2-2, with 7 bases lining up with TRBD1. V lost 4 bases, J lost 6 bases, and 3 bases stayed unmatched. Looked up from germline, CDR1 is SGHRS and CDR2 is YFSETQ. The CDR3 contains 13 residues. Written as DNA, the CDR3 is TGCGCCAGCAGCCCGCAGGGGGCCGGGGAGCTGTTTTTT. Translated: CASSPQGAGELFF.

The chain carries TRBV5-1 and TRBJ2-5, with TRBD2 matching over 12 bases. The germline gives CDR1 SGHRS, CDR2 YFSETQ. V was clipped by 1 base and J by 5 bases; unmatched bases: 9. This CDR3 comprises 17 residues. The CDR3 protein is CASSLRGLAGLGETQYF. DNA for the CDR3: TGCGCCAGCAGCTTGAGGGGACTAGCGGGCCTCGGGGAGACCCAGTACTTC.

The V call is TRBV7-6, the J call TRBJ1-2; D perhaps matches TRBD1 (5 bases). This CDR3 is built from 12 residues. V shed 4 bases and J shed 8 bases, with 11 bases lying between them. Looked up from germline, CDR1 is SGHVS and CDR2 is FNYEAQ. The CDR3 loop is CASSSGWDGYTF. Written as DNA, the CDR3 is TGTGCCAGCAGCTCAGGATGGGACGGCTACACCTTC.

The rearrangement joins TRBV9 to TRBJ2-3, with unresolved D. The CDR3 spans 13 residues. Germline V gene lookup returns CDR1 SGDLS and CDR2 YYNGEE. The V gene lost 0 bases and the J gene lost 5 bases, with 7 bases spanning the gap. DNA for the CDR3: TGTGCCAGCAGCGTAGTGGTGGGAGATACGCAGTATTTT. It translates to CASSVVVGDTQYF.

This clone was counted a few times. The chain combines TRBV30 with TRBJ1-3; D call uncertain. Germline V gives CDR1 GTSNPN, CDR2 SVGIG (reference sequence). Trimming took off 0 bases at V and 5 bases at J, with 2 bases between the two ends. CDR3 length: 11 residues. The CDR3 loop is CAWSVRNTIYF. The CDR3, as DNA: TGTGCCTGGAGTGTACGAAACACCATATATTTT.

This clone ranks as medium-sized. The CDR3 region is CASSFAEGELFF. CDR3 DNA sequence: TGTGCCAGCAGTTTCGCGGAGGGGGAGCTGTTTTTT. The chain has TRBV27 and TRBJ2-2, with D unclear. The CDR3 is made up of 12 amino acids. V was pared by 3 bases and J by 8 bases, with 7 bases between. Germline V gives CDR1 MNHEY, CDR2 SMNVEV (reference sequence).

Comment on this clone: This sample also contains other DNA sequences that code for the same CDR3. The rearrangement links TRBV27 to TRBJ2-3; no clear D. V was pared by 3 bases and J by 3 bases, with 10 bases between. The germline CDR1 and CDR2 sequences are MNHEY and SMNVEV (reference sequence). The CDR3 sequence is 14 residues long. CDR3 DNA: TGTGCCAGCAGTTTGGGCCGGGCTACAGATACGCAGTATTTT. Its translation: CASSLGRATDTQYF.

This clone was counted a single time. V and J are TRBV2 and TRBJ1-3; tentative D call: TRBD1 (6 bases). V was cut by 9 bases and J by 0 bases, with 9 bases left in between. Germline assignment: CDR1 SNHLY and CDR2 FYNNEI. This CDR3 is 13 amino acids long. CDR3 in amino acids: CARQGFSGNTIYF. In nucleotides, the CDR3 is TGTGCCAGACAGGGCTTCTCTGGAAACACCATATATTTT.

J is TRBJ1-2 and V is TRBV4-1; the match to TRBD1 covers 7 bases. The junction had 9 bases not matched to a gene; V was cut back by 4 bases and J by 1 base. This CDR3 contains 16 residues. CDR1 MGHRA and CDR2 YSYEKL come from the germline V gene. CDR3 amino acids: CASSRPQGVNNYGYTF. For the CDR3, the DNA is TGCGCCAGCAGCCGCCCCCAGGGGGTTAATAACTATGGCTACACCTTC.

This clone turned up a few times. This chain links TRBV29-1 with TRBJ2-1; TRBD2 agrees at 7 bases. The CDR3 is 15 residues long. CDR1 is SQVTM, CDR2 ANQGSEA, per germline. With V trimmed by 6 bases and J by 8 bases, 16 bases remained unmatched. Here the CDR3 DNA reads TGCAGCGTGGGGTTCGGGCGCGGGAGTGCCCATGAGCAGTTCTTC. Amino acids: CSVGFGRGSAHEQFF.

The chain recombines TRBV27 with TRBJ2-7, with TRBD2 identical over 8 bases. Germline CDR1 and CDR2: MNHEY and SMNVEV (reference sequence). The CDR3 runs to 13 residues. V shed 2 bases, J shed 5 bases, and the junction held 2 bases outside the gene matches. In DNA form, the CDR3 reads TGTGCCAGCAGTTTAGGGACTAGAGACGAGCAGTACTTC. Protein sequence: CASSLGTRDEQYF.

The chain has TRBV5-1 and TRBJ1-5; D is ambiguous. Trimming removed 2 bases from V and 6 bases from J, with 9 bases in between. Germline values: CDR1 SGHRS, CDR2 YFSETQ. This CDR3 is 13 amino acids long. The CDR3 protein is CASSLFEGQPQHF. CDR3 sequence (DNA): TGCGCCAGCAGCTTATTCGAAGGTCAGCCCCAGCATTTT.

This sequence joins TRBV19 and TRBJ2-5; 13 bases are a match to TRBD2. This CDR3 has 15 amino acids. With V trimmed by 3 bases and J by 5 bases, 3 bases remained unmatched. Germline assignment: CDR1 LNHDA and CDR2 SQIVND (reference sequence). The CDR3 DNA reads TGTGCCAGTAGTATCGGGACTAGCGGGAAGGAGACCCAGTACTTC. This sequence encodes CASSIGTSGKETQYF.

CDR3 loop: CASSDRRPRADTQYF. In DNA, the CDR3 is TGTGCCAGCAGCGACCGCCGTCCCCGTGCAGATACGCAGTATTTT. This chain uses TRBV7-9 with TRBJ2-3; D gene uncertain. Germline V gene sequence: CDR1 SEHNR, CDR2 FQNEAQ (reference sequence). The CDR3 consists of 15 residues. V was trimmed by 5 bases and J by 4 bases, leaving 16 bases between them.

In nucleotides, the CDR3 is TGTGCCAGCAGCTTAGGGGCGGCCGCCCGAGAGCCCCAGCATTTT. Its translation is CASSLGAAAREPQHF. The V and J genes are TRBV7-9 and TRBJ1-5; no definite D call. The V and J ends lost 1 base and 8 bases respectively, with 15 bases between them. Germline V gene lookup returns CDR1 SEHNR and CDR2 FQNEAQ (reference sequence). CDR3 length equals 15 residues.

This clone has just a few counts. This chain connects TRBV7-9 to TRBJ1-1; D unclear. The V end lost 6 bases, the J end lost 2 bases, and 7 bases lay between the germline ends. CDR1 is SEHNR, CDR2 FQNEAQ, per germline (reference sequence). The CDR3 extends over 12 amino acids. CDR3 sequence: CASSTTNTEAFF. CDR3 sequence (DNA): TGTGCCAGCAGTACGACCAACACTGAAGCTTTCTTT.

The rearrangement links TRBV28 to TRBJ2-6; D gene uncertain. V was shortened by 2 bases and J by 2 bases, with 7 bases between the two germline ends. This CDR3 region has 15 residues. In germline, CDR1 is MDHEN, CDR2 SYDVKM. The CDR3 region is CASSLVTTGANVLTF. As DNA, the CDR3 is TGTGCCAGCAGTTTAGTCACGACTGGGGCCAACGTCCTGACTTTC.

The V gene is TRBV2, the J gene TRBJ2-7, with 8 bases matching TRBD1. CDR3 length equals 14 residues. In germline, CDR1 is SNHLY, CDR2 FYNNEI. V dropped 6 bases and J dropped 3; count of bases not matched to a gene: 7. The CDR3 bases are TGTGCCAGCAGGGCAGACAGGGGAGACTACGAGCAGTACTTC. Residues: CASRADRGDYEQYF.

The V gene is TRBV7-9, the J gene TRBJ2-6; unclear D gene. The CDR3 extends over 17 amino acids. Germline V lookup: CDR1 SEHNR, CDR2 FQNEAQ (reference sequence). Trimming removed 1 base at V and 2 bases at J, with 12 bases between. The CDR3 sequence: CASSLVRALAGANVLTF. DNA for the CDR3: TGTGCCAGCAGCTTAGTTCGGGCTCTCGCTGGGGCCAACGTCCTGACTTTC.